This is a list of T cell receptor beta chains from one sample in a study of blood T cell repertoires in COVID-19. The method was immunoSEQ multiplex PCR; TCRdb's version includes in-frame clones alone and lacks a portion of them. The repertoire holds 350,000 or so clones, with about 90% as singletons. Sequences were obtained from peripheral blood. The receptors were gathered from a man younger than 35 with active or convalescent COVID-19. Each CDR3 is given with its conserved first and last residue. Fields, in order: J gene, clone size, D gene, V gene, CDR3 protein, CDR3 DNA. D genes are given only for firm matches. Part of the rows lack a size; the others show once, few, many or a class for expanded clones.

TRBJ2-2,NA,NA,TRBV25-1,CASSQGLNTGELFF,TGTGCCAGCAGTCAGGGGCTGAACACCGGGGAGCTGTTTTTT
TRBJ1-2,NA,TRBD1,TRBV13,CASSPGQGAHYGYTF,TGTGCCAGCAGCCCAGGACAGGGGGCCCACTATGGCTACACCTTC
TRBJ2-1,NA,NA,TRBV19,CASSIDGDYNEQFF,TGTGCCAGTAGTATTGACGGGGACTACAATGAGCAGTTCTTC
TRBJ2-7,once,NA,TRBV11-2,CASSPGTYEQYF,TGTGCCAGCAGCCCGGGTACCTACGAGCAGTACTTC
TRBJ2-1,few,NA,TRBV20-1,CSARIQARQFF,TGCAGTGCTAGGATCCAGGCTCGGCAGTTCTTC
TRBJ2-7,NA,TRBD1,TRBV7-3,CASSPRDRGEQYF,TGTGCCAGCAGCCCCCGGGACAGGGGCGAGCAGTACTTC
TRBJ1-4,NA,NA,TRBV30,CAWSGARREKLFF,TGTGCCTGGAGTGGGGCGAGGAGGGAAAAACTGTTTTTT
TRBJ2-7,NA,NA,TRBV28,CASSAPGDSYEQYF,TGTGCCAGCAGTGCTCCCGGGGATAGCTACGAGCAGTACTTC
TRBJ1-2,NA,NA,TRBV4-2,CASSQDHNTDRSGYTF,TGTGCCAGCAGCCAAGACCACAACACAGACCGGTCTGGCTACACCTTC
TRBJ2-3,once,TRBD2,TRBV28,CASSSAGGSDTQYF,TGTGCCAGCAGTTCAGCGGGGGGATCAGATACGCAGTATTTT
TRBJ1-5,NA,NA,TRBV11-2,CASSPERSNQPQHF,TGTGCCAGCAGCCCAGAGCGAAGCAATCAGCCCCAGCATTTT
TRBJ1-1,NA,NA,TRBV28,CASRPSRAGSYTEAFF,TGTGCCAGCAGGCCCTCTCGGGCAGGGTCTTACACTGAAGCTTTCTTT
TRBJ2-1,once,NA,TRBV9,CASSVVFSGGYNEQFF,TGTGCCAGCAGCGTAGTCTTTAGCGGAGGCTACAATGAGCAGTTCTTC
TRBJ2-7,NA,TRBD2,TRBV4-2,CASSQEGTSGYEQYF,TGTGCCAGCAGCCAAGAGGGGACTAGCGGCTACGAGCAGTACTTC
TRBJ1-2,few,NA,TRBV4-1,CASSQEMGPAPRGYTF,TGCGCCAGCAGCCAAGAGATGGGCCCGGCTCCGCGAGGCTACACCTTC
TRBJ1-6,NA,TRBD1,TRBV4-2,CASSQAGQGRNSPLHF,TGTGCCAGCAGCCAAGCGGGACAGGGGAGGAATTCACCCCTCCACTTT
TRBJ2-7,NA,NA,TRBV7-2,CASSPPPGRSYEQYF,TGTGCCAGCAGCCCACCTCCCGGCAGGTCCTACGAGCAGTACTTC
TRBJ2-5,NA,TRBD2,TRBV18,CASSPLTSGTRQETQYF,TGTGCCAGCTCACCATTGACTAGCGGGACTCGCCAAGAGACCCAGTACTTC
TRBJ2-2,NA,NA,TRBV5-6,CASSLAEEQNTGELFF,TGTGCCAGCAGCTTGGCGGAGGAACAGAACACCGGGGAGCTGTTTTTT
TRBJ1-2,NA,NA,TRBV15,CATSRDPRPGVGYTF,TGTGCCACCAGCAGAGATCCCCGTCCAGGGGTCGGCTACACCTTC
TRBJ2-7,NA,TRBD2,TRBV13,CASSIGTSGHSSYEQYF,TGTGCCAGCAGCATCGGGACTAGCGGCCACAGCTCCTACGAGCAGTACTTC
TRBJ2-1,NA,NA,TRBV5-4,CASSLDRGLNEQFF,TGTGCCAGCAGCTTGGACCGGGGATTGAATGAGCAGTTCTTC
TRBJ2-7,NA,TRBD2,TRBV6-5,CATSGASGSYEQYF,TGTGCCACCTCTGGGGCTAGCGGGAGTTACGAGCAGTACTTC
TRBJ1-4,NA,TRBD1,TRBV15,CATSNDRGRFEKLFF,TGTGCCACCAGCAACGACAGGGGGCGCTTTGAAAAACTGTTTTTT
TRBJ2-7,NA,NA,TRBV27,CASSLLEAPYEQYF,TGTGCCAGCAGTTTATTAGAGGCGCCCTACGAGCAGTACTTC
TRBJ2-3,NA,TRBD2,TRBV5-1,CASSPYGGASTDTQYF,TGCGCCAGCAGTCCGTACGGGGGGGCTAGCACAGATACGCAGTATTTT
TRBJ1-2,NA,TRBD1,TRBV7-2,CASSLLDRGLNYGYTF,TGTGCCAGCAGCTTATTGGACAGGGGGCTTAACTATGGCTACACCTTC
TRBJ1-2,NA,NA,TRBV24-1,CATSDQGFEYGYTF,TGTGCCACCAGTGATCAGGGGTTCGAGTATGGCTACACCTTC
TRBJ1-1,NA,NA,TRBV7-9,CASSSKAQGGTEAFF,TGTGCCAGCAGCTCAAAAGCGCAGGGAGGAACTGAAGCTTTCTTT
TRBJ1-6,NA,NA,TRBV7-2,CASSLDQRSRGRTPLHF,TGTGCCAGCAGCTTAGATCAGCGATCCAGGGGCCGGACACCCCTCCACTTT
TRBJ2-1,NA,NA,TRBV4-3,CASSQEWLDEQFF,TGCGCCAGCAGCCAAGAGTGGCTGGATGAGCAGTTCTTC
TRBJ2-7,NA,TRBD1,TRBV5-6,CASSTSARGRYEQYF,TGTGCCAGCAGCACGTCGGCCAGGGGGCGATACGAGCAGTACTTC
TRBJ2-2,NA,NA,TRBV6-6,CASSTGHPTGELFF,TGTGCCAGCAGTACGGGACATCCAACCGGGGAGCTGTTTTTT
TRBJ2-1,once,TRBD1,TRBV14,CASSQDYRGNEQFF,TGTGCCAGCAGCCAAGATTACAGGGGAAATGAGCAGTTCTTC
TRBJ1-1,NA,NA,TRBV6-5,CASSYTGTVLGAFF,NA
TRBJ1-4,NA,NA,TRBV9,CASSVGLRGATNEKLFF,TGTGCCAGCAGCGTAGGTCTCAGGGGTGCAACTAATGAAAAACTGTTTTTT
TRBJ2-6,NA,NA,TRBV19,CASSIEGRPISGANVLTF,TGTGCCAGTAGTATAGAAGGCAGGCCGATCTCTGGGGCCAACGTCCTGACTTTC
TRBJ1-2,few,TRBD1,TRBV7-2,CASSFKGQGGAGYTF,TGTGCCAGCAGCTTTAAGGGACAGGGAGGCGCTGGCTACACCTTC
TRBJ1-5,NA,NA,TRBV19,CASSISSGNQPQHF,TGTGCCAGTAGTATCTCATCGGGCAATCAGCCCCAGCATTTT
TRBJ1-1,once,NA,TRBV5-5,CASSLRDEAFF,TGTGCCAGCAGCTTGCGGGATGAAGCTTTCTTT
TRBJ2-5,NA,TRBD1,TRBV5-8,CASSSGQGSETQYF,TGTGCCAGCAGTTCGGGACAGGGGTCAGAGACCCAGTACTTC
TRBJ2-3,NA,NA,TRBV3-1/TRBV3-2,CASSQVPRDLGATDTQYF,TGTGCCAGCAGCCAAGTCCCCAGGGACCTGGGGGCCACAGATACGCAGTATTTT
TRBJ2-3,NA,TRBD2,TRBV5-1,CASSPDGGGSTDTQYF,TGCGCCAGCAGCCCCGACGGGGGGGGCAGCACAGATACGCAGTATTTT
TRBJ2-5,NA,TRBD2,TRBV9,CASSPPRGGARETQYF,TGTGCCAGCAGCCCCCCCCGGGGGGGGGCAAGAGAGACCCAGTACTTC
TRBJ1-3,NA,NA,TRBV28,CASSLGDWTAGNTIYF,TGTGCCAGCAGTTTGGGGGATTGGACAGCTGGAAACACCATATATTTT
TRBJ1-5,NA,TRBD1,TRBV29-1,CSVEVEGQGDQPQHF,TGCAGCGTTGAAGTCGAAGGACAGGGGGATCAGCCCCAGCATTTT
TRBJ2-7,once,NA,TRBV27,CASSPAGRLWEQYF,TGTGCCAGCAGTCCGGCGGGGCGGCTCTGGGAGCAGTACTTC
TRBJ2-7,NA,TRBD1,TRBV3-1/TRBV3-2,CASSPRDRRGYEQYF,TGTGCCAGCAGCCCACGGGACAGGCGGGGCTACGAGCAGTACTTC
TRBJ2-7,NA,NA,TRBV5-1,CASSPGHGPSYEQYF,TGCGCCAGCAGCCCCGGACATGGGCCCTCCTACGAGCAGTACTTC
TRBJ2-5,NA,TRBD2,TRBV2,CASSNVAGQETQYF,TGTGCCAGCAGTAATGTAGCGGGGCAAGAGACCCAGTACTTC
TRBJ1-2,NA,NA,TRBV28,CASSFFRGWGYGYTF,TGTGCCAGCAGTTTTTTTCGGGGTTGGGGCTATGGCTACACCTTC
TRBJ2-1,NA,NA,TRBV5-8,CASSPLGKRDNEQFF,TGTGCCAGCAGCCCTCTGGGCAAGAGGGACAATGAGCAGTTCTTC
TRBJ2-3,NA,NA,TRBV27,CASSWQGFSDTQYF,TGTGCCAGCAGTTGGCAGGGGTTCTCAGATACGCAGTATTTT
TRBJ2-7,few,NA,TRBV6-2/TRBV6-3,CASRPPSESFSWQYF,TGTGCCAGCAGACCTCCGAGCGAGTCCTTCAGCTGGCAGTACTTC
TRBJ2-7,NA,TRBD1,TRBV6-5,CASRIHRGSGYEQYF,TGTGCCAGCAGGATCCACAGGGGTTCGGGCTACGAGCAGTACTTC
TRBJ2-1,NA,TRBD2,TRBV24-1,CATATSGKYEGGQFF,TGTGCCACGGCGACTAGCGGGAAGTACGAGGGCGGGCAGTTCTTC
TRBJ2-3,NA,TRBD1,TRBV29-1,CSVVPGQGATDTQYF,TGCAGCGTAGTACCGGGACAGGGGGCGACAGATACGCAGTATTTT
TRBJ2-5,NA,TRBD1,TRBV28,CASRHTGTGEETQYF,TGTGCCAGCAGACATACCGGGACAGGGGAAGAGACCCAGTACTTC
TRBJ2-1,NA,TRBD1,TRBV29-1,CSVKRGQGAFNEQFF,TGCAGCGTGAAAAGAGGACAGGGCGCATTCAATGAGCAGTTCTTC